What follows is one T cell receptor beta chain and its context. The antigen is undetermined. Time point noted: patch test 2, 6 weeks after DPC sensitization. The treatment: therapeutic diphenylcyclopropenone sensitization with weekly scalp DPC. Ahead of each patch test application, blood was drawn. This specimen belongs to a study of human T cells and chemical hapten exposure. Overall study context: Epicutaneous patch tests delivered 0.01% DPC to the upper back, with evaluation at 6 days.

Study-level results: Clustering by CDR3 similarity yielded significantly more large clusters from expanded TCRs than controls. TCRs above 1 in 1000 frequency stayed constant with DPC sensitization.

TCRdb re-analysed the RACE reads in MiXCR, keeping a single row per CDR3 protein. Of roughly 52,000 distinct CDR3 sequences listed, 8.5% to 10% were seen once; the top ten hold about 1.8%. The V end lost 3 bases, the J end lost 11 bases, and 12 bases lay between the germline ends. The CDR3 is 12 residues long. CDR1 and CDR2 (germline): KGHSH, LQKENI. The input for sequencing was whole blood, taken in connection with sensitization to the hapten diphenylcyclopropenone (DPC). The J gene is TRBJ2-3, the V gene TRBV18; D ambiguous. The clonotype comes from a woman in her fifties or sixties with alopecia areata. Some clones in this sample may be carry-over from other donors' samples. In nucleotides, the CDR3 is TGTGCCAGCTCACCCTATCCCCTCGGGCAGTATTTT. Encoded protein: CASSPYPLGQYF.